The sequence of this T cell receptor beta chain was determined in a study of early T cells in non-severe SARS-CoV-2 infection. This clonotype was counted many times. A single record per CDR3 protein comes from TCRdb applying MiXCR to the 5' RACE reads. The repertoire holds 75,000 to 100,000 distinct CDR3 sequences, with roughly 17% as singletons. The sequenced material came from whole blood. This clonotype was obtained from an adult who was a healthcare worker with PCR-confirmed SARS-CoV-2 infection or an uninfected control (not recorded which).

The CDR3 DNA reads as TGTGCCAGTAGTATCGGGGGACATCAAACCTCTGGGGCCAACGTCCTGACTTTC. As protein: CASSIGGHQTSGANVLTF. V gene TRBV19 combines with J gene TRBJ2-6; D may be TRBD1 or TRBD2 (6 bases each). The CDR3 is made up of 18 amino acids. Germline V gene lookup returns CDR1 LNHDA and CDR2 SQIVND (reference sequence). V lost 3 bases and J 0 bases, leaving 15 bases between the germline ends.